These 24 T cell receptor beta chains came from one sample sequenced in a study of blood T cell repertoires in COVID-19. TCRdb's table, derived via immunoSEQ multiplex PCR, lists solely in-frame clones and lacks some. The data hold 200,000 to 250,000 clones, with about 91% observed a single time. Sequenced input: peripheral blood. Source of these receptors: a man aged 18 to 29 with active or convalescent COVID-19.

The V gene is TRBV23-1, the J gene TRBJ2-1; the D gene is possibly TRBD2 (6 bases). TRBV23-1 is recorded as an ORF, its role being uncertain. The CDR3 has 18 residues. Trimming shortened V by 4 bases and J by 4 bases, and 23 bases separated the two germline ends. CDR3 nucleotide sequence: TGCGCCAGCAGTCGGTCCCCCGTTTATAGCGGCGATTACAATGAGCAGTTCTTC. The encoded protein is CASSRSPVYSGDYNEQFF.

This chain joins TRBV20-1 and TRBJ1-5; 8 bases map to TRBD1. The CDR3 sequence is 17 residues long. The germline gives CDR1 DFQATT, CDR2 SNEGSKA (reference sequence). V dropped 3 bases and J dropped 9; count of bases not matched to a gene: 19. This chain's CDR3 is CSASPLNHQGAFTPQHF. The CDR3 DNA follows: TGCAGTGCTAGTCCCCTTAACCATCAGGGGGCTTTTACGCCCCAGCATTTT.

The J gene is TRBJ1-1, the V gene TRBV7-6, with TRBD1 as a possible D gene (6 bases). The CDR3 is 17 amino acids. V dropped 2 bases and J dropped 5 bases, with 21 bases sitting between them. The germline CDR1 and CDR2 sequences are SGHVS and FNYEAQ. The DNA for the CDR3 is TGTGCCAGCAGCTTACTCACCGGGACACTGGATTTTACTGAAGCTTTCTTT. Its translation is CASSLLTGTLDFTEAFF.

The CDR3 DNA is TGTGCCAGCAGCTTTTTCAGGGGATCCTACGAGCAGTACTTC. Encoded protein: CASSFFRGSYEQYF. V gene TRBV7-2 combines with J gene TRBJ2-7; D perhaps matches TRBD1 (6 bases). CDR1 and CDR2 from the germline V gene are SGHTA and FQGNSA. This CDR3 has 14 residues. Deletions cut 3 bases from V and 1 base from J, with 10 bases between.

The rearrangement links TRBV9 to TRBJ2-5, with a possible D match to TRBD1 (6 bases). The CDR3 is 14 amino acids. Germline V gene sequence: CDR1 SGDLS, CDR2 YYNGEE. With 0 bases removed from V and 0 bases from J, the gap between germline ends came to 6 bases. CDR3 DNA: TGTGCCAGCAGCGTAGGGACAGACCAAGAGACCCAGTACTTC. Its translation is CASSVGTDQETQYF.

CDR3 region: CASSSAGLTSYEQYF. The CDR3 DNA follows: TGTGCCAGCAGTTCCGCGGGACTAACATCCTACGAGCAGTACTTC. The genes are TRBV6-2 or TRBV6-3 and TRBJ2-7; 7 bases agree with TRBD2. The V gene's germline CDR1 is MNHEY and CDR2 SVGEGT. The CDR3 length is 15 residues. V gave up 4 bases and J gave up 1 base; unmatched junction bases: 7.

Note on this clone: The DNA is left out, because the CDR3 cannot be placed on it with certainty; the CDR3 is given as TCRdb lists it. This rearrangement joins TRBV1 to TRBJ2-5; the table's D call, TRBD2, has no DNA check behind it. TRBV1 is shown as a pseudogene. The CDR3 is 17 amino acids long, termini counted. The CDR3 sequence: CTSSQVGSGTPTRTQYF.

The rearrangement links TRBV12-3 or TRBV12-4 to TRBJ1-6; D gene uncertain. The CDR3 is 13 residues long. V was pared by 7 bases and J by 5 bases, with 9 bases between. CDR3 sequence reads: CASKRDNNSPLHF. For the CDR3, the DNA is TGTGCCAGCAAGAGGGATAATAATTCACCCCTCCACTTT.

The V call is TRBV27, the J call TRBJ2-2, with D perhaps matching TRBD1 (6 bases). This CDR3 has 13 amino acids. Between the trimmed V and J ends, which lost 5 bases and 9 bases, there was a span of 13 bases. In germline, CDR1 is MNHEY, CDR2 SMNVEV (reference sequence). The CDR3 spells CASSRTGFRELFF. As DNA, the CDR3 is TGTGCCAGCAGTCGCACAGGGTTTCGGGAGCTGTTTTTT.

The V and J genes are TRBV19 and TRBJ2-7, with 10 nucleotides matching TRBD1. This CDR3 contains 13 residues. The junction had 2 bases not matched to a gene; V was cut back by 5 bases and J by 4 bases. Per germline, CDR1 LNHDA and CDR2 SQIVND (reference sequence). CDR3 loop: CASSVGQGYEQYF. CDR3 coding DNA: TGTGCCAGTAGTGTGGGACAGGGGTACGAGCAGTACTTC.

The chain couples TRBV20-1 to TRBJ1-2, with D unresolved. CDR3 length equals 13 residues. V lost 3 bases and J 5 bases, leaving 13 bases between the germline ends. The V gene's germline CDR1 is DFQATT and CDR2 SNEGSKA (reference sequence). Written as DNA, the CDR3 is TGCAGTGCTAGTTTTTCCCGAACTTATGGCTACACCTTC. Translated: CSASFSRTYGYTF.

The rearrangement uses TRBV7-2 and TRBJ1-5; 7 bases are shared with TRBD1. Germline V CDR1 and CDR2: SGHTA, FQGNSA. The CDR3 covers 13 residues. CDR3 bases: TGTGCGACAGGGCTAGGAGGCAATCAGCCCCAGCATTTT. Amino acid sequence: CATGLGGNQPQHF.

This chain uses TRBV3-1 (or the pseudogene TRBV3-2) with TRBJ2-5, with a weak D call TRBD1 (5 bases). The ends were cut back, 1 base at V and 0 bases at J, with 9 bases in the middle. CDR1 and CDR2 (germline): LGHDT, YNNKEL (reference sequence). The CDR3 runs to 15 residues. For the CDR3, the DNA is TGTGCCAGCAGCCAAGTCTACAGGTACCAAGAGACCCAGTACTTC. It is translated as CASSQVYRYQETQYF.

The chain combines TRBV11-3 with TRBJ2-1; 10 bases align to TRBD1. Unmatched junction bases numbered 5, after V lost 0 bases and J lost 0 bases. Germline V CDR1 and CDR2: SGHNT, YENEEA. The CDR3 length is 18 residues. The CDR3 loop is CASSLDRGQGISYNEQFF. CDR3 sequence (DNA): TGTGCCAGCAGCTTAGACCGGGGACAGGGGATCTCCTACAATGAGCAGTTCTTC.

The rearrangement joins TRBV5-1 to TRBJ2-4; D remains unclear. Trimming removed 4 bases from V and 0 bases from J, with 8 bases in between. CDR1 and CDR2 from the germline V gene are SGHRS and YFSETQ. The CDR3 has 14 amino acids. The CDR3 DNA sequence: TGCGCCAGCAGCCACGAGATAGCCAAAAACATTCAGTACTTC. It codes for CASSHEIAKNIQYF.

The rearrangement uses TRBV2 and TRBJ2-5; 13 bases are a match to TRBD2. The CDR3 has 17 residues. Germline CDR1 reads SNHLY; CDR2 reads FYNNEI. The V segment lost 9 bases and the J segment 4 bases; nucleotides outside the gene matches: 14. Written as DNA, the CDR3 is TGTGCCAGGAATACCGGGACTAGCGGGATGGGTAGAGAGACCCAGTACTTC. Translated, it gives CARNTGTSGMGRETQYF.

The chain has TRBV28 and TRBJ2-1; 8 bases align to TRBD2. Germline values: CDR1 MDHEN, CDR2 SYDVKM. The CDR3 length is 17 residues. V trimming: 1 base; J trimming: 0 bases; junction bases outside the gene matches: 5. CDR3 in amino acids: CASSLYRGTSSYNEQFF. DNA for the CDR3: TGTGCCAGCAGTTTATATCGCGGGACTAGCTCCTACAATGAGCAGTTCTTC. Full variable domain (outside the CDR3, taken from reference TRBV28 and TRBJ2-1): DVKVTQSSRYLVKRTGEKVFLECVQDMDHENMFWYRQDPGLGLRLIYFSYDVKMKEKGDIPEGYSVSREKKERFSLILESASTNQTSMYLCASSLYRGTSSYNEQFFGPGTRLTVL.

CDR3 protein: CASIRGAGTYNEQFF. The CDR3 DNA follows: TGTGCCAGCATCCGGGGGGCGGGGACCTACAATGAGCAGTTCTTC. This rearrangement joins TRBV6-5 to TRBJ2-1; D is perhaps TRBD2 (7 bases). Trimming shortened V by 7 bases and J by 2 bases, and 15 bases separated the two germline ends. Germline V gene lookup returns CDR1 MNHEY and CDR2 SVGAGI. CDR3 size: 15 residues.

The J gene is TRBJ2-7, the V gene TRBV12-5; D is perhaps TRBD2 (5 bases). Germline CDR1 and CDR2: LGHNT and FRNRAP. This CDR3 contains 13 residues. V was clipped by 4 bases and J by 7 bases, with 14 bases between them. CDR3 region: CASGYVTSGEQYF. Here the CDR3 DNA reads TGTGCTAGTGGTTATGTGACCTCGGGGGAGCAGTACTTC.

This chain uses TRBV4-2 with TRBJ2-7; 12 bases agree with TRBD1. The CDR3 sequence is 17 residues long. With 4 bases clipped from V and 5 bases from J, the junction kept 12 bases outside the gene matches. CDR1 LGHNA and CDR2 YNFKEQ come from the germline V gene. The CDR3: CASSPGDRGRPTHEQYF. The CDR3 DNA follows: TGTGCCAGCAGCCCCGGGGACAGGGGGCGGCCTACCCACGAGCAGTACTTC.

J is TRBJ1-1 and V is TRBV6-5; TRBD1 matches at 8 bases. This CDR3 is built from 13 residues. V lost 6 bases to trimming and J lost 7 bases; unmatched junction nucleotides: 7. Germline CDR1 reads MNHEY; CDR2 reads SVGAGI. CDR3 in DNA: TGTGCCAGCAGAACGACAGGGGCCGTTGAAGCTTTCTTT. Translating it yields CASRTTGAVEAFF.

The chain carries TRBV18 and TRBJ1-1, with TRBD1 identical over 7 bases. V dropped 3 bases and J dropped 5; count of bases not matched to a gene: 12. This CDR3 is 16 amino acids long. The germline gives CDR1 KGHSH, CDR2 LQKENI. CDR3 sequence (DNA): TGTGCCAGCTCACCGGGGGCAGGGGGTGATTTAACTGAAGCTTTCTTT. Translation: CASSPGAGGDLTEAFF.

This clone has a handful of counts. DNA of the CDR3: TGTGCCAGCAGCTTAGAAGTGGCCAGTGAGCAGTTCTTC. Translation: CASSLEVASEQFF. The chain couples TRBV11-2 to TRBJ2-1; D gene unclear. Germline loops: CDR1 SGHAT, CDR2 FQNNGV. V was pared by 0 bases and J by 9 bases, with 9 bases between. The CDR3 runs to 13 residues.

This sequence joins TRBV5-8 and TRBJ2-7, with 9 positions matching TRBD2. The CDR3 is made up of 13 amino acids. After removal of 5 bases from V and 5 bases from J, the junction contained 5 bases not matched to a gene. Germline loops: CDR1 SGHTS, CDR2 YDEGEE. The CDR3 DNA is TGTGCCAGCAGGGGGACTAGCTTCCACGAGCAGTACTTC. It encodes CASRGTSFHEQYF.